Below, 20 T cell receptor beta chains from the same sample are listed, as sequenced in a study of glioma-infiltrating T cells. TCR alpha and beta CDR3 regions were amplified from RNA using iRepertoire nested multiplex PCR. One entry per CDR3 protein, called by TCRdb with MiXCR from the multiplex PCR reads. The profile shows under 200,000 distinct CDR3 sequences, roughly two fifths of them singletons. The sample consisted of glioma tissue, nonneoplastic brain tissue, or PBMCs (not recorded which). These receptors all stem from a human donor with low-grade glioma or glioblastoma, undergoing nonglioma brain surgery, or in good health (not recorded which).

This clonotype was seen at least ten times. This rearrangement joins TRBV7-9 to TRBJ2-1, with TRBD1 as a possible D gene (6 bases). From germline, CDR1 is SEHNR and CDR2 FQNEAQ (reference sequence). This CDR3 is 14 amino acids long. Trimming cost V 5 bases and J 3 bases, with 11 bases left between them. The CDR3 sequence is CASSPADSYNEQFF. In DNA form, the CDR3 reads TGTGCCAGCAGCCCTGCGGACAGCTACAATGAGCAGTTCTTC.

A single count supports this clonotype. The chain recombines TRBV2 with TRBJ2-4, with 9 bases that match TRBD1. The CDR3 has 12 amino acids. The junction had 2 bases not matched to a gene; V was cut back by 7 bases and J by 7 bases. The germline V gene has CDR1 SNHLY and CDR2 FYNNEI. CDR3: CASNGQGNIQYF. CDR3 sequence (DNA): TGTGCCAGCAACGGACAGGGGAACATTCAGTACTTC.

The chain combines TRBV7-2 with TRBJ2-7; D perhaps matches TRBD2 (6 bases). The CDR3 runs to 15 residues. CDR1 and CDR2 (germline): SGHTA, FQGNSA. V lost 5 bases to trimming and J lost 1 base, with 15 bases between them. The CDR3 is CASSDGTRDSYEQYF. The CDR3 DNA is TGTGCCAGCAGCGACGGGACTCGCGATTCCTACGAGCAGTACTTC.

This clonotype was counted a few times. The chain has TRBV5-1 and TRBJ1-5, with 9 bases that match TRBD1. Germline values: CDR1 SGHRS, CDR2 YFSETQ. Germline trimming cut 3 bases from V and 4 bases from J; bases unmatched to any gene: 2. This CDR3 contains 14 residues. CDR3 DNA sequence: TGCGCCAGCAGCTCGGGACAGGGTAATCAGCCCCAGCATTTT. Translated: CASSSGQGNQPQHF.

This clonotype was observed many times. The chain employs TRBV18 and TRBJ1-1; no clear D. V was trimmed by 1 base and J by 3 bases, leaving 9 bases between them. CDR1 and CDR2 from the germline V gene are KGHSH and LQKENI. The CDR3 sequence is 14 residues long. The CDR3 is CASSPLQTDTEAFF. CDR3 in DNA: TGTGCCAGCTCACCACTACAGACTGACACTGAAGCTTTCTTT.

This clonotype occurred many times. Here the CDR3 reads CAALWGTEAFF. The CDR3 DNA is TGTGCCGCGTTATGGGGTACTGAAGCTTTCTTT. The rearrangement links TRBV28 to TRBJ1-1; D call uncertain. V lost 11 bases, J lost 5 bases, and 12 bases lay in between. The CDR3 is 11 residues long. In germline, CDR1 is MDHEN, CDR2 SYDVKM.

This clonotype was recorded many times. The rearrangement uses TRBV2 and TRBJ2-7; D remains unclear. V lost 3 bases and J lost 0, with 12 bases in between. This CDR3 has 15 residues. Germline V lookup: CDR1 SNHLY, CDR2 FYNNEI. The CDR3 loop is CASSDRPLSSYEQYF. The CDR3 region has the DNA TGTGCCAGCAGTGATAGGCCCCTAAGCTCCTACGAGCAGTACTTC.

Details on this clonotype: Possible read error: a much larger clone is one base away. V is TRBV28 and J is TRBJ2-5; D gene uncertain. The germline CDR1 and CDR2 sequences are MDHEN and SYDVKM. V was pared by 4 bases and J by 1 base, with 13 bases between. The CDR3 consists of 15 residues. The CDR3 DNA reads TGTGCCAGCAGTTCCAGCTTTTGGGGCCAAGAGACCCAGTACTTC. Translated: CASSSSFWGQETQYF.

The table lists this clonotype with a few counts. In DNA form, the CDR3 reads TGTGCCAGCAGCTTAGTGGGGGCGGTGGGAGGAGGCGAGCAGTACTTC. Its protein is CASSLVGAVGGGEQYF. V is TRBV7-2 and J is TRBJ2-7; D may match TRBD1 or TRBD2 (6 bases each). Germline CDR1 reads SGHTA; CDR2 reads FQGNSA. The CDR3 runs to 16 residues. Trimming cost V 1 base and J 6 bases, with 19 bases left between them.

Of note for this clonotype: A read error is possible here, since a much larger clone lies one base away. J is TRBJ2-3 and V is TRBV6-1, with D unresolved. From germline, CDR1 is MNHNS and CDR2 SASEGT. The CDR3 sequence is 12 residues long. CDR3 nucleotide sequence: TGTGCCAGCAGTCCCTCTTTAGATACGGAGTATTTT. As protein: CASSPSLDTEYF.

Regarding this clonotype: Since a much larger clone is just one base distant, this may be a read error. The chain recombines TRBV19 with TRBJ2-1; the D is unclear. Germline V gene sequence: CDR1 LNHDA, CDR2 SQIVND (reference sequence). The CDR3 runs to 12 residues. The CDR3 loop is CASSVYYNKQFF. CDR3 DNA sequence: TGTGCCAGTAGTGTATACTACAATAAGCAGTTCTTC.

The CDR3 spells CASITALAGGRDTQYF. CDR3 sequence (DNA): TGTGCCAGCATCACCGCTCTAGCGGGAGGTAGAGATACGCAGTATTTT. The rearrangement uses TRBV7-2 and TRBJ2-3, with 11 nucleotides matching TRBD2. Germline assignment: CDR1 SGHTA and CDR2 FQGNSA. The CDR3 is made up of 16 amino acids. The V segment lost 7 bases and the J segment 5 bases; nucleotides outside the gene matches: 11.

The genes are TRBV18 and TRBJ2-7; D call uncertain. V gave up 6 bases and J gave up 3 bases, with 18 bases separating them. The CDR3 loop spans 15 amino acids. Germline CDR1 reads KGHSH; CDR2 reads LQKENI. This chain's CDR3 is CASSPDGSPDYEQYF. DNA of the CDR3: TGTGCCAGCTCTCCCGACGGATCCCCCGACTACGAGCAGTACTTC.

Comment on this clonotype: At one boundary the junction diverges from the germline segment, which might be a read error. The chain employs TRBV28 and TRBJ2-6; D perhaps matches TRBD1 (5 bases). The CDR3 consists of 14 residues. Germline CDR1 MDHEN, CDR2 SYDVKM. CDR3 sequence: CASAVGVGANFLTF. CDR3 nucleotide sequence: TGTGCCAGCGCTGTGGGCGTTGGGGCCAACTTCCTGACTTTC.

With regard to this clonotype: With a much larger clone just one base away, this may be a read error. The gene calls are TRBV7-2 and TRBJ2-1; D uncertain. The V end was cut by 0 bases, the J end by 11 bases, with 8 bases between. The germline gives CDR1 SGHTA, CDR2 FQGNSA. The CDR3 extends over 12 amino acids. The CDR3, as DNA: TGTGCCAGCAGCTTAGCTCTGGATAAGCAGTTCTTC. It yields the protein CASSLALDKQFF.

The CDR3 protein is CASSHTSGRGFGADTQYF. The CDR3, as DNA: TGCGCCAGCAGCCACACTAGCGGGAGAGGTTTCGGCGCAGATACGCAGTATTTT. The V and J genes are TRBV5-1 and TRBJ2-3; TRBD2 matches 11 bases. The trim removed 4 bases at V and 4 bases at J, leaving 14 bases unmatched. Germline CDR1 reads SGHRS; CDR2 reads YFSETQ. The CDR3 has 18 residues.

This clonotype was seen more than once but under ten times. The V call is TRBV19, the J call TRBJ1-5, with TRBD1 identical over 7 bases. The CDR3 is 14 amino acids. The germline gives CDR1 LNHDA, CDR2 SQIVND (reference sequence). V gave up 3 bases and J gave up 5 bases; unmatched junction bases: 4. The CDR3 sequence is CASSIRGFHQPQHF. As DNA, the CDR3 is TGTGCCAGTAGTATCAGGGGGTTTCATCAGCCCCAGCATTTT.

The chain employs TRBV15 and TRBJ2-5, with D perhaps TRBD1 (6 bases). Germline-derived CDR1 and CDR2 are LNHNV and YYDKDF (reference sequence). The CDR3 spans 13 residues. With 6 bases removed from V and 1 base from J, the gap between germline ends came to 9 bases. Here the CDR3 DNA reads TGTGCCACCAGTGGACAGTTCCAAGAGACCCAGTACTTC. It is translated as CATSGQFQETQYF. Full variable domain (outside the CDR3, taken from reference TRBV15 and TRBJ2-5): DAMVIQNPRYQVTQFGKPVTLSCSQTLNHNVMYWYQQKSSQAPKLLFHYYDKDFNNEADTPDNFQSRRPNTSFCFLDIRSPGLGDTAMYLCATSGQFQETQYFGPGTRLLVL.

The CDR3 is CASSLFRREETQYF. The CDR3 coding sequence is TGTGCCAGCAGCTTGTTCCGCAGAGAAGAGACCCAGTACTTC. V and J are TRBV5-4 and TRBJ2-5; no firm D call. CDR1 is SGHNT, CDR2 YYREEE, per germline (reference sequence). V was pared by 1 base and J by 3 bases, with 10 bases between. This CDR3 spans 14 amino acids.

This clonotype was counted a few times. This chain joins TRBV7-9 and TRBJ1-1, with a possible D match to TRBD1 (6 bases). The V gene's germline CDR1 is SEHNR and CDR2 FQNEAQ (reference sequence). V dropped 3 bases and J dropped 1 base, with 9 bases sitting between them. This CDR3 has 14 residues. The CDR3 sequence: CASSLETGNTEAFF. The CDR3 DNA follows: TGTGCCAGCAGCTTGGAGACAGGGAACACTGAAGCTTTCTTT.